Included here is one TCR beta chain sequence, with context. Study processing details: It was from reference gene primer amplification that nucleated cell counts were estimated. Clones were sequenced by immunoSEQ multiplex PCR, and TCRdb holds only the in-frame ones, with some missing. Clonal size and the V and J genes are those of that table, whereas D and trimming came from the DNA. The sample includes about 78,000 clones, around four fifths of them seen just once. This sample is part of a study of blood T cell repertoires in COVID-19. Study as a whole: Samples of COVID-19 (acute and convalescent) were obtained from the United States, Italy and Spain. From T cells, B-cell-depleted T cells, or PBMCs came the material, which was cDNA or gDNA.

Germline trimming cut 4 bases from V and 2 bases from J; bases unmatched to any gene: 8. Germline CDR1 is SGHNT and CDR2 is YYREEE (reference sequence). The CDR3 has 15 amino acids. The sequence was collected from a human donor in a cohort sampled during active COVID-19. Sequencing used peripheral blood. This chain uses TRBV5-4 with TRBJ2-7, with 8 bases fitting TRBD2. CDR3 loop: CASSPPGGGTYEQYF. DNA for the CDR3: TGTGCCAGCAGCCCCCCCGGGGGGGGCACCTACGAGCAGTACTTC.